Sequencing of this T cell receptor (beta chain) was carried out in a study of T cell repertoires in cytomegalovirus infection. Germline V lookup: CDR1 SGHNT, CDR2 YENEEA. V lost 5 bases, J lost 5 bases, and 5 bases stayed unmatched. The CDR3 contains 15 residues. From the reads, TCRdb called clonotypes with MiXCR, one entry per CDR3 protein. The sample records under 500,000 distinct CDR3 sequences, roughly 43% being singletons. Comment on this clonotype: Its antigen is as yet unknown.

Study-wide findings and caveats: People with CMV and the relevant HLA were identified by cumulative public TCR beta family frequency. Dominant in the ex vivo response were TCR beta clonotypes restricted by HLA-C and specific for CMV.

The chain uses TRBV11-3 and TRBJ2-7; 14 positions agree with TRBD2. The material was cultured PBMCs, obtained from culture after CMV antigen stimulation. This receptor was taken from a human donor in good health (CMV status not recorded). Some clones in this sample may be carry-over from other donors' samples. Here the CDR3 DNA reads TGTGCCAGCAGCCCAGGGACTAGCGGGAGTCACGAGCAGTACTTC. It specifies CASSPGTSGSHEQYF. Using reference TRBV11-3 and TRBJ2-7 for the parts outside the CDR3, the full variable domain is EAGVVQSPRYKIIEKKQPVAFWCNPISGHNTLYWYLQNLGQGPELLIRYENEEAVDDSQLPKDRFSAERLKGVDSTLKIQPAELGDSAVYLCASSPGTSGSHEQYFGPGTRLTVT.